Shown below are 31 T cell receptor beta chains from a single sample sequenced in a study of early T cells in non-severe SARS-CoV-2 infection. MiXCR was run by TCRdb on the 5' RACE reads, yielding one entry per CDR3 protein. The sample holds 20,000 to 25,000 distinct CDR3 sequences, roughly 3.5% seen once. Sequencing input: whole blood. These receptors originate from an adult who was a healthcare worker with PCR-confirmed SARS-CoV-2 infection or an uninfected control (not recorded which).

Within the sample, this clonotype is medium-sized. The rearrangement joins TRBV5-1 to TRBJ2-2; D remains ambiguous. Per germline, CDR1 SGHRS and CDR2 YFSETQ. V was clipped by 0 bases and J by 6 bases, with 12 bases between them. The CDR3 consists of 15 residues. Written as DNA, the CDR3 is TGCGCCAGCAGCTTGGAAGGTGAACGCGCCGGGGAGCTGTTTTTT. Translating it yields CASSLEGERAGELFF.

At least ten counts were recorded for this clonotype. The chain couples TRBV29-1 to TRBJ2-7; D is uncertain. Germline assignment: CDR1 SQVTM and CDR2 ANQGSEA. V gave up 6 bases and J gave up 3 bases, with 12 bases separating them. The CDR3 runs 12 residues. CDR3 nucleotides: TGCAGCGTGGGCAATAACGGCTACGAGCAGTACTTC. Its translation: CSVGNNGYEQYF.

By its share, this clonotype is medium-sized. The gene calls are TRBV6-4 and TRBJ2-2, with no clear D. CDR1 and CDR2 (germline): MRHNA, SNTAGT. This CDR3 has 13 amino acids. Trimming stripped 4 bases from V and 0 bases from J, with 3 bases between. The CDR3 region is CASSVTNTGELFF. Here the CDR3 DNA reads TGTGCCAGCAGTGTTACGAACACCGGGGAGCTGTTTTTT.

There are many counts of this clonotype. J is TRBJ1-4 and V is TRBV9; tentatively, D is TRBD1 (6 bases). V lost 4 bases and J 8 bases, leaving 15 bases between the germline ends. This CDR3 has 14 residues. Germline assignment: CDR1 SGDLS and CDR2 YYNGEE. The CDR3 loop is CASSPGAFVEKLFF. In DNA form, the CDR3 reads TGTGCCAGCAGCCCGGGGGCATTCGTCGAAAAACTGTTTTTT.

This clonotype was counted ten times or more. This sequence joins TRBV29-1 and TRBJ2-7; D may be TRBD2 (6 bases). Trimming removed 6 bases from V and 5 bases from J, with 20 bases in between. The germline gives CDR1 SQVTM, CDR2 ANQGSEA. This CDR3 contains 14 residues. CDR3 loop: CSVTPRGGADEQYF. DNA for the CDR3: TGCAGCGTCACCCCGCGGGGAGGAGCGGACGAGCAGTACTTC.

This clonotype appeared many times. V is TRBV11-2 and J is TRBJ1-1; D not resolved. The germline V and J ends were trimmed by 5 bases and 1 base, with 14 bases remaining between them. CDR1 and CDR2 (germline): SGHAT, FQNNGV. This CDR3 region has 15 residues. The DNA for the CDR3 is TGTGCCAGCAGCCTCCTTCAAGCGGCGAACACTGAAGCTTTCTTT. Its protein is CASSLLQAANTEAFF.

This clonotype was seen repeatedly, ten times or more. The chain combines TRBV14 with TRBJ2-1; 10 nucleotides align to TRBD2. The CDR3 contains 16 residues. Losses at the gene ends were 1 base for V and 2 bases for J; bases not matched to a gene: 2. Germline CDR1 is SGHDN and CDR2 is FVKESK. CDR3 loop: CASSQASGRTYNEQFF. CDR3 DNA: TGTGCCAGCAGCCAAGCTAGCGGGAGAACCTACAATGAGCAGTTCTTC.

Ten or more counts support this clonotype. This chain joins TRBV11-3 and TRBJ2-1, with D perhaps given as TRBD1 or TRBD2 (5 bases each). CDR3 size: 15 residues. Germline loops: CDR1 SGHNT, CDR2 YENEEA. With 5 bases removed from V and 7 bases from J, the gap between germline ends came to 18 bases. Written as DNA, the CDR3 is TGTGCCAGCAGCGCAGATCTGGGACCGATTAATGAGCAGTTCTTC. Encoded protein: CASSADLGPINEQFF.

This clonotype was counted many times. The chain couples TRBV11-2 to TRBJ2-7; 10 bases map to TRBD1. V shed 5 bases, J shed 3 bases, and the junction held 10 bases outside the gene matches. Germline CDR1 SGHAT, CDR2 FQNNGV. This CDR3 has 16 residues. The CDR3 loop is CASSHYGTGDGYEQYF. The CDR3 region has the DNA TGTGCCAGCAGCCATTACGGGACAGGGGATGGCTACGAGCAGTACTTC.

The genes are TRBV5-5 and TRBJ2-5; the match to TRBD1 covers 9 bases. The CDR3 consists of 16 residues. Germline assignment: CDR1 SGHKS and CDR2 YYEKEE (reference sequence). V was pared by 5 bases and J by 3 bases, with 11 bases of the junction left unmatched. CDR3 sequence (DNA): TGTGCCAGCAGGTGGAGGGACAGGGACCGAGAAGAGACCCAGTACTTC. It codes for CASRWRDRDREETQYF.

At least ten counts were recorded for this clonotype. This chain links TRBV4-1 with TRBJ1-6, with TRBD1 matching 11 bases. CDR1 is MGHRA, CDR2 YSYEKL, per germline. V lost 1 base and J lost 7; bases outside the gene matches: 3. The CDR3 loop spans 16 amino acids. DNA of the CDR3: TGCGCCAGCAGCCAAGGGACAGGGGGCCTCAATTCACCCCTCCACTTT. It translates to CASSQGTGGLNSPLHF.

This clonotype was observed many times. The CDR3 sequence: CASNILLAGDNEQFF. The DNA for the CDR3 is TGTGCCAGCAACATACTACTAGCGGGTGACAATGAGCAGTTCTTC. V and J are TRBV7-2 and TRBJ2-1; 9 bases line up with TRBD2. Trimming cost V 7 bases and J 5 bases; bases outside gene matches: 9. The CDR3 is made up of 15 amino acids. CDR1 is SGHTA and CDR2 is FQGNSA in the germline V gene.

This clonotype has ten or more counts. This chain joins TRBV7-2 and TRBJ1-4; 7 bases agree with TRBD1. Trimming at V came to 6 bases and at J to 4 bases, leaving 5 bases not matched to a gene. Germline CDR1 SGHTA, CDR2 FQGNSA. The length of the CDR3 is 14 residues. The CDR3, as DNA: TGTGCCAGCAGGCAAGGGACAGTTAATGAAAAACTGTTTTTT. As protein: CASRQGTVNEKLFF.

This clonotype has at least ten counts. The J gene is TRBJ2-3, the V gene TRBV5-4; D ambiguous. Germline V gene data show CDR1 as SGHNT and CDR2 as YYREEE (reference sequence). The CDR3 runs 15 residues. Deletions cut 4 bases from V and 2 bases from J, with 14 bases between. The CDR3, as DNA: TGTGCCAGCAGCCGCCGCAAGGGCCCCACAGATACGCAGTATTTT. This codes for CASSRRKGPTDTQYF.

This clonotype was recorded many times. Sequence at one end of the junction differs from germline and may be a read error. This chain joins TRBV4-2 and TRBJ2-3; TRBD2 matches at 8 bases. The V gene's germline CDR1 is LGHNA and CDR2 YNFKEQ. The CDR3 sequence is 16 residues long. The CDR3 DNA is TGTGCCAGCAGTCAAGTAGCGGGAACTAGCACAGATACGCAGTATTTT. Protein: CASSQVAGTSTDTQYF.

This clonotype showed up many times. The rearrangement links TRBV29-1 to TRBJ2-1, with 7 bases that match TRBD2. V was pared by 4 bases and J by 4 bases, with 7 bases of the junction left unmatched. The germline V gene encodes CDR1 SQVTM and CDR2 ANQGSEA. The CDR3 runs to 14 residues. The CDR3 reads CSVVAAGLYNEQFF. The CDR3 DNA reads TGCAGCGTTGTCGCAGCGGGGTTATACAATGAGCAGTTCTTC.

This clonotype was detected many times. The chain has TRBV10-3 and TRBJ1-5, with D possibly matching TRBD1 (6 bases). Trimming removed 4 bases at V and 1 base at J, with 11 bases between. Germline V gene lookup returns CDR1 ENHRY and CDR2 SYGVKD. The CDR3 runs to 15 residues. The CDR3, as DNA: TGTGCCATCAGTGGGGGGGCTCGGAGCAATCAGCCCCAGCATTTT. Amino acid sequence: CAISGGARSNQPQHF.

This clonotype was counted ten times or more. J is TRBJ1-5 and V is TRBV20-1; 7 bases align to TRBD1. From germline, CDR1 is DFQATT and CDR2 SNEGSKA (reference sequence). The J segment lost 3 bases and the V segment lost 1 base, leaving 3 bases of the junction unmatched. This CDR3 comprises 14 residues. The chain's CDR3 is CSARVDRVNQPQHF. DNA for the CDR3: TGCAGTGCTAGAGTTGACAGGGTCAATCAGCCCCAGCATTTT.

This clonotype came up many times. J is TRBJ1-4 and V is TRBV4-2, with 7 nucleotides matching TRBD1. This CDR3 has 15 residues. CDR1 and CDR2 (germline): LGHNA, YNFKEQ. With V trimmed by 5 bases and J by 5 bases, 8 bases remained unmatched. CDR3 residues: CASSASTGDNEKLFF. CDR3 DNA sequence: TGTGCCAGCAGCGCGTCTACAGGGGACAATGAAAAACTGTTTTTT.

There are many counts of this clonotype. DNA for the CDR3: TGCAGCGTTGAACGCCGACAGGAAACGAACACCGGGGAGCTGTTTTTT. Translated: CSVERRQETNTGELFF. The V gene is TRBV29-1, the J gene TRBJ2-2, with D possibly being TRBD1 (6 bases). Trimming removed 2 bases at V and 0 bases at J, with 13 bases between. Germline loops: CDR1 SQVTM, CDR2 ANQGSEA. The CDR3 runs 16 residues.

In its sample, this clonotype was seen a few times. The V gene is TRBV7-6, the J gene TRBJ2-3; D not certain. The V gene's germline CDR1 is SGHVS and CDR2 FNYEAQ. V shed 2 bases and J shed 6 bases, with 15 bases lying between them. The CDR3 is made up of 15 amino acids. In nucleotides, the CDR3 is TGTGCCAGCAGCTTAAATTCAGTTTCTATGGATACGCAGTATTTT. Translating gives CASSLNSVSMDTQYF.

This clonotype was picked up many times. The V gene is TRBV6-5, the J gene TRBJ1-2, with a possible D match to TRBD1 (5 bases). CDR1 MNHEY and CDR2 SVGAGI come from the germline V gene. The ends were cut back, 5 bases at V and 4 bases at J, with 14 bases in the middle. The CDR3 is made up of 14 amino acids. The chain's CDR3 is CASSTQDHSYGYTF. The CDR3 bases are TGTGCCAGCAGTACACAGGACCATAGCTATGGCTACACCTTC.

This clonotype occurred many times. The rearrangement joins TRBV30 to TRBJ2-5; TRBD2 matches at 11 bases. V dropped 2 bases and J dropped 2; count of bases not matched to a gene: 4. This CDR3 contains 15 residues. Germline assignment: CDR1 GTSNPN and CDR2 SVGIG (reference sequence). CDR3 loop: CAWSSGLAGQETQYF. DNA for the CDR3: TGTGCCTGGAGTTCAGGACTAGCGGGTCAAGAGACCCAGTACTTC.

This clonotype was counted many times. The V call is TRBV27, the J call TRBJ1-5; 9 bases are shared with TRBD1. Germline assignment: CDR1 MNHEY and CDR2 SMNVEV (reference sequence). The CDR3 runs to 15 residues. Unmatched junction bases numbered 3, after V lost 5 bases and J lost 1 base. The CDR3 reads CASSPGQGSNQPQHF. The CDR3 nucleotides are TGTGCCAGCAGTCCCGGACAGGGGAGCAATCAGCCCCAGCATTTT.

This clonotype has ten or more counts. V and J are TRBV28 and TRBJ1-4, with TRBD1 identical over 7 bases. Germline lookup yields CDR1 MDHEN and CDR2 SYDVKM. V was clipped by 3 bases and J by 7 bases; unmatched bases: 5. There are 14 residues in the CDR3. CDR3 region: CASSFWQGGEKLFF. Written as DNA, the CDR3 is TGTGCCAGCAGTTTTTGGCAGGGGGGTGAAAAACTGTTTTTT.

This chain uses TRBV5-1 with TRBJ1-1; D unresolved. CDR1 is SGHRS, CDR2 YFSETQ, per germline. The CDR3 has 14 residues. Deletions cut 6 bases from V and 1 base from J, with 13 bases between. The CDR3 DNA reads TGCGCCAGCAACCTCGACAATAGGAACACTGAAGCTTTCTTT. It specifies CASNLDNRNTEAFF.

This clonotype was counted at least ten times. The chain uses TRBV7-9 and TRBJ1-1; tentative D call: TRBD1 (6 bases). The ends were cut back, 5 bases at V and 8 bases at J, with 9 bases in the middle. The CDR3 spans 11 residues. Germline V CDR1 and CDR2: SEHNR, FQNEAQ (reference sequence). This chain's CDR3 is CASSTGTEAFF. The CDR3 DNA follows: TGTGCCAGCAGCACCGGGACAGAAGCTTTCTTT.

This clonotype was seen repeatedly, ten times or more. The chain combines TRBV27 with TRBJ1-2; a weak D match, TRBD1 (6 bases). Germline assignment: CDR1 MNHEY and CDR2 SMNVEV (reference sequence). V lost 2 bases and J lost 6, with 10 bases in between. The CDR3 is 13 residues long. DNA of the CDR3: TGTGCCAGCAGTTTAATGAGGGGGAATGGCTACACCTTC. Translated: CASSLMRGNGYTF.

This clonotype was detected ten times or more. This rearrangement joins TRBV5-1 to TRBJ2-1; a weak D match, TRBD2 (6 bases). The CDR3 covers 16 residues. CDR1 and CDR2 (germline): SGHRS, YFSETQ. V lost 0 bases and J lost 0, with 10 bases in between. CDR3 bases: TGCGCCAGCAGCTTGGCCCCGCGGGGCTCCTACAATGAGCAGTTCTTC. Amino acids: CASSLAPRGSYNEQFF.

Many counts were recorded for this clonotype. The chain joins TRBV12-3 or TRBV12-4 to TRBJ2-5; unclear D gene. The CDR3 has 14 residues. Trimming took 5 bases from V and 2 from J, leaving 12 bases between them. The CDR3: CASSIQPTQETQYF. CDR3 nucleotide sequence: TGTGCCAGCAGTATTCAGCCGACTCAAGAGACCCAGTACTTC.

In its sample, this clonotype was seen many times. This chain connects TRBV7-9 to TRBJ2-1; maybe TRBD2 (6 bases). The germline V gene has CDR1 SEHNR and CDR2 FQNEAQ (reference sequence). CDR3 length equals 16 residues. V dropped 5 bases and J dropped 2 bases, with 16 bases sitting between them. DNA for the CDR3: TGTGCCAGCAGCCCCCGGAGTAGCGGCGCCTACAATGAGCAGTTCTTC. Protein sequence: CASSPRSSGAYNEQFF.